This T cell receptor beta chain was obtained from a study of OX40 agonist ivuxolimab in advanced cancers. As regards this clone: What it binds is not known.

Clones were read by immunoSEQ multiplex PCR, and TCRdb kept only the in-frame ones, dropping some. The table records around 90,000 clones, 91% of them present only once. The CDR3 is 18 residues long. V trimming: 8 bases; J trimming: 0 bases; junction bases outside the gene matches: 12. The germline CDR1 and CDR2 sequences are LNHDA and SQIVND (reference sequence). Points from the study as a whole: Normalized expansion of T-cell clones was also low for some nonresponders. Clonal expansion from baseline to week 6 occurred in both CD4+ and CD8+ T cells.

This chain connects TRBV19 to TRBJ2-4; 11 nucleotides align to TRBD2. This sequence was found in an adult with an advanced solid tumor such as melanoma, head and neck, liver or kidney cancer. The source was CD4+ or CD8+ T cells sorted from blood, collected in a trial of the OX40 agonist ivuxolimab. CDR3 amino acids: CASCPGTSGNIAKNIQYF. The CDR3 nucleotides are TGTGCCAGTTGCCCCGGGACTAGCGGCAATATAGCCAAAAACATTCAGTACTTC.